This T cell receptor beta chain originates from a study of CD8 T cells in Susac syndrome. Random hexamers primed reverse transcription of about 0.45 to 1 ug RNA. Amplification of TCR beta CDR3 used immunoSEQ multiplex PCR across 54 Vbeta and 13 Jbeta. MiXCR, run by TCRdb on the immunoSEQ multiplex PCR reads, gives a single entry per CDR3 protein. Counted here are about 60,000 distinct CDR3 sequences, over 85% occurring once; the ten biggest clones make up 0.15% to 0.25%. The V gene's germline CDR1 is MGHDK and CDR2 SYGVNS. The CDR3 sequence is 19 residues long. V shed 3 bases and J shed 0 bases, with 21 bases lying between them. CD8+ and CD4+ blood T cells underwent TCR beta sequencing. The study used healthy donors as controls matched for age and sex. Bulk CD8+ and CD4+ cells came from magnetic negative isolation; CD8+ TEMRA by FACS.

The chain joins TRBV25-1 to TRBJ2-1; TRBD1 might be the D (6 bases). Sequencing was done on a sample of CD8+ T cells from PBMCs. The sequence derives from a human donor in good health. The CDR3 region is CASSDEGHPPISSYNEQFF. The CDR3 bases are TGTGCCAGCAGTGACGAGGGACACCCACCTATTAGCTCCTACAATGAGCAGTTCTTC.